This TCR beta chain was found in a study of blood T cell repertoires in COVID-19. About the research overall: Acute-phase and convalescent COVID-19 samples originated in the United States, Italy and Spain. In each case, the material was cDNA or gDNA derived from T cells, B-cell-depleted T cells, or PBMCs.

In the authors' workflow: Estimation of nucleated cell counts relied on the amplification of reference gene primers. Using immunoSEQ multiplex PCR, the repertoire was profiled, and TCRdb retains in-frame clones only, with some absent. V and J calls and clone size are copied from that table; D and trimming were computed from the DNA. The sample contains fewer than 250,000 clones, around 89% of which appear only once. The V end lost 4 bases, the J end lost 1 base, and 11 bases lay between the germline ends. This CDR3 spans 14 amino acids. Germline CDR1 SGHDT, CDR2 YYEEEE. What was sequenced was peripheral blood. The sequence was obtained from a woman between 40 and 55 years old with acute or convalescent COVID-19. The V and J genes are TRBV5-6 and TRBJ2-5; no reliable D call. DNA of the CDR3: TGTGCCAGCAGCGCCGGAGACCTCCAAGAGACCCAGTACTTC. Translating it yields CASSAGDLQETQYF.